This TCR beta chain was identified in a study of cytomegalovirus exposure and HLA in healthy donors. Looking at the study overall: When 350 to 500 donors were genotyped, approximately 80% of them were found to fall in the Caucasian-associated ancestry cluster.

The PCR used 60 Vbeta and 13 Jbeta primers. Method: immunoSEQ multiplex PCR; TCRdb's copy keeps in-frame clones and lacks some. The table records about 130,000 clones, around 81% of them present only once. Study conclusions and caveats: Rates of TCR association differed by HLA locus in a later analysis, with DRB1 highest and HLA-C lowest. Sequencing artifact likely explains a cluster of highly shared sequence variants.

Comment on this clone: What it recognizes is unknown.

The source material was PBMCs. The receptor was isolated from a man aged 18-30 years in good health and CMV-seronegative.

The CDR3 reads CASSIKKGVGAYNEQFF. In DNA form, the CDR3 reads TGTGCCAGTAGTATTAAAAAAGGGGTTGGAGCCTACAATGAGCAGTTCTTC. The chain combines TRBV19 with TRBJ2-1, with D tentatively TRBD1 (5 bases). Germline V CDR1 and CDR2: LNHDA, SQIVND (reference sequence). V lost 3 bases to trimming and J lost 2 bases, with 17 bases between them. The CDR3 spans 17 residues.